These 7 T cell receptor beta chains were all obtained from the same sample, sequenced in a study of shared clonotypes between healthy human individuals. Measured with immunoSEQ multiplex PCR; TCRdb has only the in-frame clones, and not every one. The table records more than 400,000 clones, about 95% of them present only once. Sequencing input: naive CD4+ T cells sorted from blood. Subset here: CD45RA+ positively selected. These receptors came from a woman aged 25 to 39 in good health.

The table lists this clone with a count of one. The DNA of the CDR3 is TGTGCCAGCAGCTTAGTGGCAGATACGCAGTATTTT. Encoded protein: CASSLVADTQYF. V usage is TRBV7-2 and J usage is TRBJ2-3; D not resolved. Trimming removed 1 base from V and 4 bases from J, with 3 bases in between. Germline loops: CDR1 SGHTA, CDR2 FQGNSA. There are 12 residues in the CDR3.

This clone came up once. The chain carries TRBV28 and TRBJ2-7; D may be TRBD1 (5 bases). Germline loops: CDR1 MDHEN, CDR2 SYDVKM. The V and J ends lost 2 bases and 5 bases respectively, with 10 bases between them. The CDR3 runs to 13 residues. The CDR3 region is CASSLVSGNEQYF. CDR3 coding DNA: TGTGCCAGCAGTTTAGTCTCAGGGAACGAGCAGTACTTC.

The V call is TRBV19, the J call TRBJ2-2; D is uncertain. The CDR3 totals 15 residues. Germline V lookup: CDR1 LNHDA, CDR2 SQIVND (reference sequence). The V end was cut by 2 bases, the J end by 4 bases, with 11 bases between. CDR3 amino acids: CASSINDLATGELFF. The CDR3 DNA reads as TGTGCCAGTAGTATAAACGATTTGGCCACCGGGGAGCTGTTTTTT.

The rearrangement links TRBV7-9 to TRBJ1-4; D might be TRBD1 (5 bases). The CDR3 spans 16 residues. Germline V lookup: CDR1 SEHNR, CDR2 FQNEAQ (reference sequence). Trimming left V 5 bases short and J 3 bases short, with 16 bases between. The CDR3 DNA reads as TGTGCCAGCAGCCACACCGCGCAGGGCGCTAATGAAAAACTGTTTTTT. This encodes CASSHTAQGANEKLFF.

This clone was observed a single time. J is TRBJ1-5 and V is TRBV6-5; weak D call: TRBD1 (5 bases). The germline V gene has CDR1 MNHEY and CDR2 SVGAGI. The CDR3 has 14 amino acids. The germline V and J ends were trimmed by 6 bases and 7 bases, with 16 bases remaining between them. In DNA, the CDR3 is TGTGCCAGCAGCAGTCAGGGAAGTGAACAGCCCCAGCATTTT. It translates to CASSSQGSEQPQHF.

V is TRBV6-5 and J is TRBJ2-5; 11 bases are a match to TRBD2. J gave up 5 bases and V 3 bases, and 8 bases lay outside the gene matches. CDR3 length: 16 residues. Germline V CDR1 and CDR2: MNHEY, SVGAGI. CDR3: CASSYIAGGPGETQYF. Written as DNA, the CDR3 is TGTGCCAGCAGTTATATAGCGGGAGGGCCGGGGGAGACCCAGTACTTC.

This chain joins TRBV29-1 and TRBJ2-7; D gene uncertain. The germline CDR1 and CDR2 sequences are SQVTM and ANQGSEA. The CDR3 runs 11 residues. Trimming stripped 6 bases from V and 7 bases from J, with 13 bases between. The CDR3 sequence is CSVQELGEQYF. The CDR3 nucleotides read TGCAGCGTCCAGGAACTGGGGGAGCAGTACTTC.